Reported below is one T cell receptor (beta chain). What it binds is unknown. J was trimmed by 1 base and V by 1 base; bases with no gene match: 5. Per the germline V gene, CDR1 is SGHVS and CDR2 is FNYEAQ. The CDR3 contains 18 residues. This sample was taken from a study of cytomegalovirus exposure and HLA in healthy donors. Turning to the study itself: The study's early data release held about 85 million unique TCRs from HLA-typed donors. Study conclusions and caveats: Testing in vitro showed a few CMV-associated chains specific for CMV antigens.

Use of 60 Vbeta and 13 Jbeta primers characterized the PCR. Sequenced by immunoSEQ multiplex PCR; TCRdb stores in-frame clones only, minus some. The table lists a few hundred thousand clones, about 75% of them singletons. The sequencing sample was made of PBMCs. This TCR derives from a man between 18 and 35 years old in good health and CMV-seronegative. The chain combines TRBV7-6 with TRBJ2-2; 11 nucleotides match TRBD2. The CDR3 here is CASSLVIAGGLNTGELFF. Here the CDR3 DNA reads TGTGCCAGCAGCTTAGTGATAGCGGGAGGGCTGAACACCGGGGAGCTGTTTTTT. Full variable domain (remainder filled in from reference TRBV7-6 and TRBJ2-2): GAGVSQSPRYKVTKRGQDVALRCDPISGHVSLYWYRQALGQGPEFLTYFNYEAQQDKSGLPNDRFSAERPEGSISTLTIQRTEQRDSAMYRCASSLVIAGGLNTGELFFGEGSRLTVL.